This T cell receptor (beta chain) was captured by sequencing in a study of blood T cells in healthy people across ages. General study results and limits: Donors of long life had a larger count of naive CD4+ cells and greater diversity than aged donors.

Points on this clonotype: Its target is unknown.

Germline V lookup: CDR1 SGHAT, CDR2 FQNNGV. The CDR3 runs to 15 residues. The ends were cut back, 7 bases at V and 0 bases at J, with 15 bases in the middle. Combining a sample-barcoded 5' primer with a J-beta primer mix, a second PCR ran for roughly 6 to 12 cycles. TCRdb reprocessed the 5' RACE reads via MiXCR and lists one record per CDR3 protein. The sample shows 1.5 million to 2 million distinct CDR3 sequences, approximately 50% of them seen only once. This receptor was taken from a woman aged 35 to 49 in good health. The specimen was blood. The genes are TRBV11-2 and TRBJ1-1; tentative D call: TRBD1 (6 bases). The CDR3 region has the DNA TGTGCCAGCATCGGTAAGGACAGAGTGAACACTGAAGCTTTCTTT. It yields the protein CASIGKDRVNTEAFF.